The 13 T cell receptor beta chains presented below share a single source sample, sequenced in a study of CD4 T cells in relation to SARS-CoV-2 and coronaviruses. The table came from immunoSEQ multiplex PCR; TCRdb's copy has only in-frame clones and leaves some out. The repertoire includes 16,000 or so clones, roughly 80% of them detected once, and over 40% sits in the top ten. What these receptors recognize is not known. Before the COVID-19 pandemic, during about 2011-2018, CD4+ T cells were taken from unexposed donors. The cells were cultured for over eight days before CD4+ T cells were isolated. The specimen sequenced was CD4+ T cells from PBMCs, cultured in vitro. The origin of the receptors is a human donor in good health.

V usage is TRBV11-2 and J usage is TRBJ2-3; no clear D gene. Germline V lookup: CDR1 SGHAT, CDR2 FQNNGV. The CDR3 runs to 13 residues. V shed 2 bases and J shed 5 bases, with 8 bases lying between them. This CDR3 reads CASSLREVDTQYF. The CDR3 DNA sequence: TGTGCCAGCAGCTTACGAGAGGTAGATACGCAGTATTTT.

J is TRBJ2-1 and V is TRBV7-6; D possibly corresponds to TRBD2 (5 bases). This CDR3 has 16 residues. CDR1 is SGHVS, CDR2 FNYEAQ, per germline. Trimming removed 1 base from V and 5 bases from J, with 15 bases in between. The CDR3 region has the DNA TGTGCCAGCAGCTTAGAGGTTGCGGGTTCTAACAATGAGCAGTTCTTC. Its translation is CASSLEVAGSNNEQFF.

V and J are TRBV12-3 or TRBV12-4 and TRBJ2-1, with D hard to call. Between the trimmed V and J ends, which lost 8 bases and 4 bases, there was a span of 9 bases. CDR3 length equals 12 residues. The CDR3 DNA follows: TGTGCCAGCTATGAGAGGTACAATGAGCAGTTCTTC. It yields the protein CASYERYNEQFF.

The chain carries TRBV20-1 and TRBJ1-2; D gene unclear. Between the trimmed V and J ends, which lost 3 bases and 10 bases, there was a span of 3 bases. This CDR3 has 8 residues. Germline CDR1 reads DFQATT; CDR2 reads SNEGSKA (reference sequence). The CDR3 coding sequence is TGCAGTGCTAGGGACTACACCTTC. Its protein is CSARDYTF.

The chain is built from TRBV10-1 and TRBJ2-3; D possibly corresponds to TRBD2 (6 bases). CDR3 length equals 15 residues. The V end lost 8 bases, the J end lost 6 bases, and 21 bases lay between the germline ends. Per germline, CDR1 WNHNN and CDR2 SYGVQD (reference sequence). This CDR3 is CASALGGSGGDTQYF. In DNA form, the CDR3 reads TGCGCCAGCGCTCTTGGAGGCTCCGGGGGTGATACGCAGTATTTT.

V usage is TRBV2 and J usage is TRBJ1-2, with 7 bases lining up with TRBD1. The CDR3 has 13 amino acids. Germline V lookup: CDR1 SNHLY, CDR2 FYNNEI. Trimming at V came to 7 bases and at J to 8 bases, leaving 10 bases not matched to a gene. CDR3 amino acids: CASKGQGGSGYTF. DNA of the CDR3: TGTGCCAGCAAGGGGCAGGGGGGGAGCGGCTACACCTTC. Full variable domain (rest looked up from reference TRBV2 and TRBJ1-2): EPEVTQTPSHQVTQMGQEVILRCVPISNHLYFYWYRQILGQKVEFLVSFYNNEISEKSEIFDDQFSVERPDGSNFTLKIRSTKLEDSAMYFCASKGQGGSGYTFGSGTRLTVV.

The chain is built from TRBV19 and TRBJ1-2; D ambiguous. Trimming stripped 2 bases from V and 4 bases from J, with 8 bases between. Germline-derived CDR1 and CDR2 are LNHDA and SQIVND (reference sequence). The CDR3 is 13 amino acids. In DNA form, the CDR3 reads TGTGCCAGTAGTATATCACAGCTCTATGGCTACACCTTC. This sequence encodes CASSISQLYGYTF.

This clone was seen only once. The chain is built from TRBV9 and TRBJ2-1; 9 bases match TRBD2. The CDR3 covers 17 residues. Germline CDR1 and CDR2: SGDLS and YYNGEE. After removal of 3 bases from V and 4 bases from J, the junction contained 11 bases not matched to a gene. CDR3 DNA: TGTGCCAGCAGCGCACGACTAGCGGCCACGAGGTACAATGAGCAGTTCTTC. Translated, it gives CASSARLAATRYNEQFF.

Only a few counts were recorded for this clone. This rearrangement joins TRBV18 to TRBJ2-2; the match to TRBD2 covers 15 bases. V shed 0 bases, J shed 4 bases, and the junction held 0 bases outside the gene matches. The CDR3 covers 17 residues. Germline V gene data show CDR1 as KGHSH and CDR2 as LQKENI. The CDR3 DNA follows: TGTGCCAGCTCACCACCGGGACTAGCGGGAGGCACCGGGGAGCTGTTTTTT. Protein product: CASSPPGLAGGTGELFF.

The genes are TRBV7-2 and TRBJ2-2; the match to TRBD1 covers 9 bases. This CDR3 region has 16 residues. Germline assignment: CDR1 SGHTA and CDR2 FQGNSA. Trimming at V came to 5 bases and at J to 0 bases, leaving 4 bases not matched to a gene. The CDR3 spells CASSAGQGANTGELFF. For the CDR3, the DNA is TGTGCCAGCAGCGCGGGACAGGGCGCGAACACCGGGGAGCTGTTTTTT.

This clone appeared a few times. V usage is TRBV7-9 and J usage is TRBJ2-3; 12 nucleotides align to TRBD2. J was trimmed by 6 bases and V by 2 bases; bases with no gene match: 6. The CDR3 runs 16 residues. The germline V gene encodes CDR1 SEHNR and CDR2 FQNEAQ (reference sequence). The CDR3 DNA is TGTGCCAGCAGCTTAACGTCTAGCGGGAGGGGGGATACGCAGTATTTT. This sequence encodes CASSLTSSGRGDTQYF.

This clone has just a few counts. The J gene is TRBJ1-2, the V gene TRBV11-2, with TRBD1 as a possible D gene (5 bases). V was trimmed by 2 bases and J by 7 bases, leaving 11 bases between them. The CDR3 sequence is 13 residues long. CDR1 is SGHAT, CDR2 FQNNGV, per germline. CDR3 sequence (DNA): TGTGCCAGCAGCTTACTCGGGGCGTTTGGCTACACCTTC. It codes for CASSLLGAFGYTF.

The chain employs TRBV10-3 and TRBJ1-1, with 7 bases matching TRBD1. J gave up 5 bases and V 6 bases, and 15 bases lay outside the gene matches. CDR1 is ENHRY, CDR2 SYGVKD, per germline. The CDR3 is 16 amino acids. The CDR3 reads CAISRQGGGLGTEAFF. The CDR3 DNA sequence: TGTGCCATCAGCCGACAGGGCGGGGGCCTGGGGACTGAAGCTTTCTTT.